Each of the 2 T cell receptor beta chains below was sequenced from the same sample in a study of blood T cell repertoires in COVID-19. Clones were read by immunoSEQ multiplex PCR, and TCRdb kept only the in-frame ones, dropping some. The repertoire holds hundreds of thousands of clones, over 80% seen once, with about 6.9% in the top ten. Material for sequencing was peripheral blood. The receptors derive from a woman between 45 and 60 years old with COVID-19, enrolled during active disease.

This clone was detected ten times or more. The same CDR3 is also encoded by other DNA sequences in this sample. This rearrangement joins TRBV19 to TRBJ2-3; D not certain. V lost 6 bases and J lost 2, with 6 bases in between. The CDR3 totals 12 residues. Germline assignment: CDR1 LNHDA and CDR2 SQIVND (reference sequence). CDR3 in amino acids: CASRPDTDTQYF. The CDR3 coding sequence is TGTGCCAGTAGACCAGACACAGATACGCAGTATTTT.

The chain links TRBV11-1 to TRBJ2-7; TRBD1 aligns across 7 bases. V shed 5 bases, J shed 7 bases, and the junction held 11 bases outside the gene matches. CDR1 is SGHAT and CDR2 is FQDESV in the germline V gene (reference sequence). The CDR3 covers 14 residues. This CDR3 is CASSHTHRGGEQYF. CDR3 bases: TGTGCCAGCAGCCATACCCACAGGGGTGGGGAGCAGTACTTC.